A selection of T cell receptor beta chains follows, all from one sample in a study of beta chain features in type 1 diabetes. The assay was immunoSEQ multiplex PCR, and TCRdb's table has in-frame clones only and misses some. The data show around 710,000 clones, with around 12% seen just once and around 0.12% held by the top ten. Sequencing input: naive CD4+ T cells from blood. The origin of the receptors is a man aged 25-45 years with type 1 diabetes. CDR3s include the opening cysteine and the closing phenylalanine or tryptophan. D genes are given only for firm matches. Size is stated for part of the rows, as once, few or many counts, or as a class when the clone is expanded.

d_call j_call clone_size v_call cdr3_nt cdr3_aa
. TRBJ1-1 . TRBV2 TGTGCCAGCCTAAGAGGACAGAACACTGAAGCTTTCTTT CASLRGQNTEAFF
TRBD1 TRBJ1-3 . TRBV7-6 TGTGCCAGCAGCTTAGGAAGGGGGCAAGGAAACACCATATATTTT CASSLGRGQGNTIYF
. TRBJ2-3 few TRBV29-1 TGCAGCGTTGACGCTGGCACAGATACGCAGTATTTT CSVDAGTDTQYF
TRBD1 TRBJ1-5 few TRBV6-1 TGTGCCAGCAGTGGAAGGACAGGGCCCAATCAGCCCCAGCATTTT CASSGRTGPNQPQHF
TRBD2 TRBJ2-1 . TRBV7-9 TGTGCCAGCAGCCCCTCGCGGGGGGCCGGGTACAATGAGCAGTTCTTC CASSPSRGAGYNEQFF
. TRBJ2-7 few TRBV28 TGTGCCAGTGCCGGGACCTTGACCTACGAGCAGTACTTC CASAGTLTYEQYF
. TRBJ2-2 few TRBV21-1 TGTGCCAGCAGCAAGAATAGACAATTTAGCGACACCGGGGAGCTGTTTTTT CASSKNRQFSDTGELFF
. TRBJ1-6 . TRBV2 TGTGCCAGCAAGAGGGAGCATAATTCACCCCTCCACTTT CASKREHNSPLHF
. TRBJ2-2 . TRBV9 TGTGCCAGCAGCCCGGGGGGCGCCGGGGAGCTGTTTTTT CASSPGGAGELFF
TRBD2 TRBJ2-6 . TRBV5-4 TGTGCCAGCAGCTCTGCCTTGGGAGGGAAGCAGAGTGGGGCCAACGTCCTGACTTTC CASSSALGGKQSGANVLTF
. TRBJ2-2 . TRBV30 TGTGCCTGGAGTGTACGGCTCACCGGGGAGCTGTTTTTT CAWSVRLTGELFF
. TRBJ2-5 . TRBV9 TGTGCCAGCAGCCCGAGGCCCCTGAGTCGCGGGGCAGAGACCCAGTACTTC CASSPRPLSRGAETQYF
. TRBJ2-5 . TRBV28 TGTGCCAGCAGTTCCGCTGTTGCGGGCCAAGAGACCCAGTACTTC CASSSAVAGQETQYF
. TRBJ1-3 few TRBV7-9 TGTGCCAGCAGCCGTAGGAGGTTTTATGACTCTGGAAACACCATATATTTT CASSRRRFYDSGNTIYF